The following is a T cell receptor beta chain sequence with its context. Its recognized antigen is unknown. The sample holds no much larger clone one base away, and base qualities are not on file. This entry belongs to a study of blood T cell repertoires in COVID-19 (dated by TCRdb to 2018 to 2021). With respect to the entire study: The collaborator samples originated in the United States, Italy and Spain and spanned the acute and convalescent phases of COVID-19. The material from the prospective study consisted of cDNA or gDNA derived from T cells, B-cell-depleted T cells, or PBMCs. Subjects who had been exposed to COVID-19, were actively infected with it, or had recovered from it provided the deeply sampled blood TCRbeta repertoires that made up the dataset. The repertoires were released in a freely available public database meant as a resource for research on the immune response to SARS-CoV-2. Samples were obtained from the ongoing ImmuneRACE study (first 160 participants) and from roughly 1,300 subjects provided by 6 global collaborators. The sample metadata nearly always contained a de-identified subject ID, COVID-19 status, age in years and sex. HLA class I and class II types, where available, came from metadata supplied by the sample provider rather than from assay-based typing.

What the study reported, not specific to this receptor: The quantity of clinical and demographic metadata differed by source and by participant and was supplied without curation.

The immunoSEQ Assay, a bias-controlled multiplex PCR, was used to amplify TCRbeta CDR3 regions from genomic DNA. As for the authors' bioinformatics: Within the assay, amplification of reference gene primers was used to estimate how many nucleated cells each sample contained. To quantify the absolute abundance of each unique TCRbeta CDR3 rearrangement, sequence reads were collapsed and filtered. For each sample, productive Simpson clonality was calculated as the square root of Simpson's diversity index across productive rearrangements. Drawn from immuneACCESS, this table holds only the in-frame rearrangements with V and J called that TCRdb kept. Clones are partly lost; checked studies trace under half to an unresolved V gene and leave the rest unexplained. The V and J calls and clone size come from that table; D and trimming were worked out from the DNA. For this sample there are about 68,000 clones; approximately 85% appear just once. Approximately 25% of the sample is taken by the ten largest.

Taken from the germline V gene, the CDR1 and CDR2 loops are SGHAT and FQNNGV. The germline V and J ends show losses of 5 bases and 6 bases respectively, and no gene match explains 16 bases of the junction. The CDR3 contains 17 residues, cysteine and phenylalanine counted. Only the CDR3 region is kept as DNA, spanning 51 bases read in frame from base 1. The collaborating institutions used their own protocols to collect whole blood in K2EDTA tubes. Collaborator samples were shipped for TCRbeta analysis as frozen whole blood, isolated PBMCs, or DNA extracted from either sample type. This receptor chain uses TRBV11-2 and TRBJ2-1; 7 bases in between match TRBD2. Sequencing input: peripheral blood. This TCR was sampled from a man aged 50 to 60 with acute or convalescent COVID-19. The DNA is as follows: TGTGCCAGCAGCGCCCGCCCGGGGAGGGGAGGGTTCAATGAGCAGTTCTTC. Its protein product is CASSARPGRGGFNEQFF.